This T cell receptor (beta chain) originates from a study of CDR3 diversity in severe acne (dated by TCRdb to the late 2010s). Receptor amplification or capture employed PCR. Sequencing took place on an Illumina HiSeq 2000. The public reads were reanalyzed by TCRdb: fastp trimming at Q25, MiXCR alignment, in-frame beta chains only. Rows are combined by CDR3 protein, so each entry shows the most common genes and DNA. The sample table holds 65,000 to 95,000 distinct CDR3 sequences, of which approximately 51% were seen once. Roughly an eighth of the sample is held by the ten biggest clonotypes. A word on this clonotype: Its antigen is still unknown. One end of the junction does not line up with germline, which may come from a read error.

The CDR3 covers 9 residues, taking in both the cysteine and the phenylalanine. Only the CDR3 region is kept as DNA, spanning 27 bases read in frame from base 1. The germline V gene sets CDR1 to MNHEY and CDR2 to SVGAGI. What was sequenced was blood. The rearranged chain carries TRBV6-5 and TRBJ2-2; no D gene call is confident. This clonotype was obtained from a male donor in good health, without acne. The encoded CDR3 is CAGRGELFF. The DNA is as follows: TGTGCCGGCAGGGGGGAGCTGTTTTTT.